These 31 T cell receptor beta chains originate from one sample sequenced in a study of shared clonotypes between healthy human individuals. Generated by immunoSEQ multiplex PCR, the TCRdb table keeps only in-frame clones and is missing some. The profile shows about 380,000 clones, about 97% of them singletons. The source material was memory CD8+ T cells sorted from blood. Subset indicated: CD45RO+ cells pooled with CCR7-negative TemRA cells. These receptors all stem from a man aged 25 to 40 in good health.

V and J are TRBV6-5 and TRBJ2-7; 8 positions agree with TRBD1. Per germline, CDR1 MNHEY and CDR2 SVGAGI. CDR3 length: 14 residues. J gave up 7 bases and V 5 bases, and 10 bases lay outside the gene matches. The CDR3 bases are TGTGCCAGCAGTACCACCGGGACAGGACGGGAGCAGTACTTC. It is translated as CASSTTGTGREQYF.

The chain couples TRBV2 to TRBJ1-4; possibly TRBD1 for D (6 bases). Between the trimmed V and J ends, which lost 4 bases and 2 bases, there was a span of 11 bases. This CDR3 is built from 15 residues. The germline V gene encodes CDR1 SNHLY and CDR2 FYNNEI. Here the CDR3 DNA reads TGTGCCAGCAGTGTCGGGGGGCGGACTAATGAAAAACTGTTTTTT. It yields the protein CASSVGGRTNEKLFF.

The rearrangement links TRBV19 to TRBJ2-1, with 16 bases lining up with TRBD2. V gave up 3 bases and J gave up 12 bases; unmatched junction bases: 5. This CDR3 contains 15 residues. CDR1 LNHDA and CDR2 SQIVND come from the germline V gene (reference sequence). The CDR3 DNA is TGTGCCAGTAGTATGGGGACTAGCGGGAGGGCCGGGCAGTTCTTC. Protein: CASSMGTSGRAGQFF.

The chain is built from TRBV2 and TRBJ1-5; D call uncertain. The V gene lost 6 bases and the J gene lost 0 bases, with 15 bases spanning the gap. CDR3 length equals 16 residues. CDR1 is SNHLY and CDR2 is FYNNEI in the germline V gene. The CDR3 DNA follows: TGTGCCAGCAGGATGGAGAGGGCACTTAGCAATCAGCCCCAGCATTTT. It encodes CASRMERALSNQPQHF.

The V call is TRBV5-4, the J call TRBJ2-5; TRBD2 matches at 7 bases. J lost 7 bases, V lost 0 bases, and 3 bases had no gene match. CDR3 length: 13 amino acids. CDR1 and CDR2 (germline): SGHNT, YYREEE (reference sequence). CDR3 sequence: CASSLEGRGTQYF. DNA of the CDR3: TGTGCCAGCAGCTTGGAAGGGAGGGGGACCCAGTACTTC.

This clone was recorded only once. The rearrangement uses TRBV19 and TRBJ2-3; TRBD2 matches at 12 bases. Germline V gene sequence: CDR1 LNHDA, CDR2 SQIVND (reference sequence). J gave up 0 bases and V 6 bases, and 10 bases lay outside the gene matches. This CDR3 spans 18 amino acids. The CDR3 loop is CASRRGTSGPPSTDTQYF. Written as DNA, the CDR3 is TGTGCCAGTAGACGTGGGACTAGCGGGCCTCCTAGCACAGATACGCAGTATTTT.

CDR3 loop: CASSMTGSAEAFF. The CDR3 region has the DNA TGTGCCAGTAGTATGACAGGGAGCGCTGAAGCTTTCTTT. The gene calls are TRBV19 and TRBJ1-1, with TRBD1 matching over 7 bases. Trimming took 3 bases from V and 6 from J; bases not matched to a gene: 4. CDR3 length equals 13 residues. Germline values: CDR1 LNHDA, CDR2 SQIVND (reference sequence).

Written as DNA, the CDR3 is TGTGCCAGCAGTGACAGCTCGGACTATGGCTACACCTTC. It is translated as CASSDSSDYGYTF. The chain joins TRBV2 to TRBJ1-2; D gene unclear. Per germline, CDR1 SNHLY and CDR2 FYNNEI. The CDR3 consists of 13 residues. Trimming removed 3 bases from V and 3 bases from J, with 8 bases in between.

The V call is TRBV4-2, the J call TRBJ1-1, with TRBD1 matching over 7 bases. J was trimmed by 11 bases and V by 1 base; bases with no gene match: 10. CDR1 and CDR2 from the germline V gene are LGHNA and YNFKEQ. The CDR3 spans 14 residues. The CDR3 sequence is CASSQVTGASGAFF. CDR3 nucleotides: TGTGCCAGCAGCCAAGTAACAGGGGCCTCGGGGGCTTTCTTT.

This chain connects TRBV11-2 to TRBJ2-7; D is possibly TRBD1 (5 bases). Germline CDR1 and CDR2: SGHAT and FQNNGV. The CDR3 runs 14 residues. V lost 5 bases to trimming and J lost 2 bases, with 13 bases between them. The CDR3, as DNA: TGTGCCAGCAGCGCCCAGGGAAGCGCCTACGAGCAGTACTTC. It encodes CASSAQGSAYEQYF.

The rearrangement joins TRBV7-9 to TRBJ2-4, with 8 bases fitting TRBD1. Germline V gene lookup returns CDR1 SEHNR and CDR2 FQNEAQ (reference sequence). With V trimmed by 3 bases and J by 3 bases, 7 bases remained unmatched. The CDR3 is 16 amino acids. This CDR3 is CASSFSTGAGKNIQYF. DNA for the CDR3: TGTGCCAGCAGCTTTTCGACAGGGGCGGGCAAAAACATTCAGTACTTC.

As for this clone: One junction end does not reproduce the germline sequence, and a read error may be involved. This sample also contains other DNA sequences that code for the same CDR3. J is TRBJ2-7 and V is TRBV5-1, with a weak D call TRBD1 (6 bases). Germline loops: CDR1 SGHRS, CDR2 YFSETQ. This CDR3 contains 14 residues. The CDR3 protein is CASSLDGGAYEQYF. DNA for the CDR3: TGCGCCAGCAGTTTGGATGGGGGCGCCTACGAGCAGTACTTC. Full variable domain (remainder filled in from reference TRBV5-1 and TRBJ2-7): KAGVTQTPRYLIKTRGQQVTLSCSPISGHRSVSWYQQTPGQGLQFLFEYFSETQRNKGNFPGRFSGRQFSNSRSEMNVSTLELGDSALYLCASSLDGGAYEQYFGPGTRLTVT.

V usage is TRBV10-1 and J usage is TRBJ2-7, with D perhaps matching TRBD1 or TRBD2 (5 bases each). This CDR3 is 14 amino acids long. The V gene lost 4 bases and the J gene lost 4 bases, with 14 bases spanning the gap. Germline loops: CDR1 WNHNN, CDR2 SYGVQD (reference sequence). CDR3 nucleotides: TGCGCCAGCAGTGGAGGGACGGTGGGGTACGAGCAGTACTTC. It codes for CASSGGTVGYEQYF.

The chain joins TRBV23-1 to TRBJ1-5; D possibly corresponds to TRBD1 (5 bases). TRBV23-1 is sorted into the ORF group, with uncertain function. This CDR3 comprises 16 residues. V dropped 6 bases and J dropped 0 bases, with 15 bases sitting between them. The CDR3 is CASRNRFPYSNQPQHF. CDR3 bases: TGCGCCAGCAGGAACAGGTTCCCATATAGCAATCAGCCCCAGCATTTT.

This clone was seen a single time. V is TRBV11-3 and J is TRBJ2-1; the D gene is possibly TRBD1 (5 bases). The CDR3 runs to 13 residues. V dropped 0 bases and J dropped 6 bases, with 6 bases sitting between them. Germline CDR1 SGHNT, CDR2 YENEEA. CDR3: CASSLEGVNEQFF. CDR3 coding DNA: TGTGCCAGCAGCTTAGAAGGGGTCAATGAGCAGTTCTTC.

The chain uses TRBV5-3 and TRBJ2-7; tentative D call: TRBD1 (6 bases). TRBV5-3 is an open reading frame whose function is uncertain. Trimming removed 5 bases from V and 6 bases from J, with 9 bases in between. The CDR3 is 11 residues long. The CDR3 nucleotides are TGTGCCAGAAGACAGACAGGCGAGCAGTACTTC. It codes for CARRQTGEQYF.

The DNA for the CDR3 is TGTGCCAGTAGTATAGTTTCGTCAACCGGGGAGCTGTTTTTT. It yields the protein CASSIVSSTGELFF. J is TRBJ2-2 and V is TRBV19; unclear D gene. This CDR3 is 14 amino acids long. The germline gives CDR1 LNHDA, CDR2 SQIVND (reference sequence). The V gene lost 1 base and the J gene lost 5 bases, with 8 bases spanning the gap.

The J gene is TRBJ2-5, the V gene TRBV6-5; 7 nucleotides agree with TRBD1. The assigned J gene may be wrong: the sequence end matches TRBJ2-7 better. CDR1 and CDR2 from the germline V gene are MNHEY and SVGAGI. This CDR3 is built from 13 residues. The DNA for the CDR3 is TGTGCCAGCAGTTACGACAGGGCCTACGAGCAGTACTTC. Encoded protein: CASSYDRAYEQYF.

The sample holds one count of this clone. The rearrangement links TRBV18 to TRBJ2-7; 12 bases fit TRBD2. This CDR3 comprises 15 residues. V lost 4 bases to trimming and J lost 7 bases; unmatched junction nucleotides: 8. Germline V gives CDR1 KGHSH, CDR2 LQKENI. CDR3 sequence: CASSLGLAGSREQYF. DNA of the CDR3: TGTGCCAGCTCACTAGGACTAGCGGGATCCAGGGAGCAGTACTTC. Based on the CDR3 plus reference TRBV18 and TRBJ2-7, the full variable domain is NAGVMQNPRHLVRRRGQEARLRCSPMKGHSHVYWYRQLPEEGLKFMVYLQKENIIDESGMPKERFSAEFPKEGPSILRIQQVVRGDSAAYFCASSLGLAGSREQYFGPGTRLTVT.

The chain combines TRBV2 with TRBJ1-1; the match to TRBD1 covers 10 bases. The CDR3 length is 13 residues. Germline CDR1 and CDR2: SNHLY and FYNNEI. Losses at the gene ends were 4 bases for V and 4 bases for J; bases not matched to a gene: 0. The CDR3 loop is CASSGTGGTEAFF. CDR3 in DNA: TGTGCCAGCAGTGGGACAGGGGGCACTGAAGCTTTCTTT.

The chain has TRBV29-1 and TRBJ2-7; tentative D call: TRBD1 (6 bases). Trimming took off 6 bases at V and 2 bases at J, with 17 bases between the two ends. The CDR3 runs to 14 residues. Germline V gene data show CDR1 as SQVTM and CDR2 as ANQGSEA. Here the CDR3 DNA reads TGCAGCGTCCTAGGGGGACCCCAGGCCTACGAGCAGTACTTC. Its translation: CSVLGGPQAYEQYF.

J is TRBJ2-7 and V is TRBV12-2; the table's D call of TRBD1 was not tested on the DNA. TRBV12-2 is designated a pseudogene. The CDR3 has 15 amino acids. The CDR3 spells CASRLGARDTYEQYF. In DNA form, the CDR3 reads TGTGCAAGTCGCTTAGGAGCCAGGGATACCTACGAGCAGTACTTC.

The chain joins TRBV7-2 to TRBJ2-3, with TRBD2 identical over 8 bases. V gave up 4 bases and J gave up 11 bases; unmatched junction bases: 20. Looked up from germline, CDR1 is SGHTA and CDR2 is FQGNSA. The CDR3 loop spans 17 amino acids. The CDR3 coding sequence is TGTGCCAGCAGCTCAAAACCCGGACTAGCTCCGGCATGGGGGCAGTATTTT. Its protein product is CASSSKPGLAPAWGQYF.

V and J are TRBV2 and TRBJ2-1; 14 bases are a match to TRBD2. Germline V CDR1 and CDR2: SNHLY, FYNNEI. Losses at the gene ends were 5 bases for V and 14 bases for J; bases not matched to a gene: 2. This CDR3 is 12 amino acids long. CDR3 amino acids: CASSLTSGREFF. CDR3 nucleotides: TGTGCCAGCAGTTTGACTAGCGGGAGGGAGTTCTTC.

The chain joins TRBV7-6 to TRBJ2-1, with TRBD2 as a possible D gene (5 bases). V lost 5 bases and J lost 0, with 23 bases in between. In germline, CDR1 is SGHVS, CDR2 FNYEAQ. The CDR3 is made up of 19 amino acids. The CDR3 DNA follows: TGTGCCAGCAGCGCGACGCGGGCGGTAGCTGAGAGCTCCTACAATGAGCAGTTCTTC. Residues: CASSATRAVAESSYNEQFF.

The genes are TRBV18 and TRBJ2-1, with D tentatively TRBD2 (5 bases). Trimming took 8 bases from V and 5 from J, leaving 16 bases between them. This CDR3 contains 14 residues. Germline CDR1 reads KGHSH; CDR2 reads LQKENI. The CDR3 region is CASPRSPGDNEQFF. The CDR3 bases are TGTGCCAGCCCACGATCCCCCGGGGACAATGAGCAGTTCTTC.

The chain joins TRBV20-1 to TRBJ1-1; no clear D gene. V lost 7 bases, J lost 3 bases, and 9 bases lay in between. Germline assignment: CDR1 DFQATT and CDR2 SNEGSKA (reference sequence). The CDR3 totals 11 residues. CDR3 DNA: TGCAGTGGCGAGGATTACACTGAAGCTTTCTTT. It is translated as CSGEDYTEAFF.

A note on this clone: In the same sample, other DNA sequences code for this CDR3. V and J are TRBV2 and TRBJ1-2, with a tentative D call TRBD1 (6 bases). Per the germline V gene, CDR1 is SNHLY and CDR2 is FYNNEI. CDR3 length equals 12 residues. With 4 bases removed from V and 5 bases from J, the gap between germline ends came to 8 bases. CDR3 in amino acids: CASSGQGYGYTF. CDR3 coding DNA: TGTGCCAGCAGTGGCCAGGGGTATGGCTACACCTTC.

J is TRBJ1-2 and V is TRBV28, with D tentatively TRBD1 (5 bases). Germline loops: CDR1 MDHEN, CDR2 SYDVKM. The CDR3 is 13 amino acids. Trimming shortened V by 3 bases and J by 5 bases, and 10 bases separated the two germline ends. In DNA, the CDR3 is TGTGCCAGCAGTTTGGGGGGAGAGTATGGCTACACCTTC. It is translated as CASSLGGEYGYTF.

In nucleotides, the CDR3 is TGTGCCACCAGCAGAGATTGGGGGGACCATCAGCCCCAGCATTTT. Translation gives CATSRDWGDHQPQHF. J is TRBJ1-5 and V is TRBV15; possible D gene TRBD1, 5 bases. CDR3 size: 15 residues. Germline V gene data show CDR1 as LNHNV and CDR2 as YYDKDF (reference sequence). V lost 0 bases and J lost 5, with 11 bases in between.

This chain connects TRBV19 to TRBJ1-1, with 7 bases identical to TRBD1. Germline values: CDR1 LNHDA, CDR2 SQIVND (reference sequence). The length of the CDR3 is 14 residues. V shed 1 base and J 1 base; nucleotides not matched to a gene: 0. The CDR3 loop is CASSIGTGNTEAFF. Written as DNA, the CDR3 is TGTGCCAGTAGTATAGGGACAGGGAACACTGAAGCTTTCTTT. Together with reference TRBV19 and TRBJ1-1, the CDR3 gives the full variable domain: DGGITQSPKYLFRKEGQNVTLSCEQNLNHDAMYWYRQDPGQGLRLIYYSQIVNDFQKGDIAEGYSVSREKKESFPLTVTSAQKNPTAFYLCASSIGTGNTEAFFGQGTRLTVV.